This TCR beta chain appears in the sequencing data of a study of T cells after yellow fever vaccination. Points from the study as a whole: Bulk-population clonotypes that are abundant could appear as contaminants in FACS-sorted repertoires. The secondary response was weaker but peaked faster, day 5 versus 15.

Germline CDR1 reads SGHRS; CDR2 reads YFSETQ. CDR3 length equals 14 residues. V was cut by 4 bases and J by 5 bases, with 16 bases left in between. The study made its TCR cDNA through 5'RACE template switching. That step introduced a universal primer site along with UMIs. TCRdb itself ran the 5' RACE reads through MiXCR, one entry per CDR3 protein. The data contain roughly 310,000 distinct CDR3 sequences, roughly 3.5% of them seen just once; the ten biggest clones take up less than 25%. This clonotype was seen ten or more times. Its target is unknown. The gene calls are TRBV5-1 and TRBJ2-7; D tentatively fits TRBD1 or TRBD2 (7 bases each). The TCR originated in a man aged 18 to 30 who received the YFV17D yellow fever vaccine. The sample in question was PBMCs, obtained on the day of the yellow fever booster vaccination. The CDR3 region has the DNA TGCGCCAGCAGCCCCCAGGGGGGGATACACGAGCAGTACTTC. It translates to CASSPQGGIHEQYF.